Below, one T cell receptor (beta chain) is given with its context. A few counts support this clone. Its antigen is still unknown. No clone much larger than this one lies a single base away; base qualities are absent. The germline V gene specifies MNHNS as CDR1 and SASEGT as CDR2. The CDR3 numbers 15 residues from cysteine through phenylalanine. The only DNA kept is the CDR3, 45 bases in frame from the first base. A distance of 12 bases separates the germline ends of V and J, which lose 5 bases and 1 base respectively. To prepare the library, the immunoSEQ multiplex PCR assay was applied. For the multiplex PCR, a mixture combining 60 forward primers for TCR Vbeta segments and 13 reverse primers for TCR Jbeta segments was used. The CDR3 region of rearranged TCR beta genes was amplified from genomic DNA by a multiplex PCR assay. On the Illumina HiSeq System, the amplified TCR beta libraries were sequenced as 87-base-pair reads. Processing in the source paper ran as follows. In a later analysis, tens of millions of unique TCR beta chains were counted across the approximately 670 repertoires, and around 11 million of these chains were shared by at least two donors. Raw reads were error-corrected and collapsed into unique sequences with a nearest-neighbor algorithm that merged closely related sequences to remove PCR and sequencing errors. V, D and J gene segments were assigned by aligning CDR3 sequences to IMGT reference sequences. For a sequence to be retained, a match of at least six nucleotides was required to both a V gene segment and a J gene segment. Rearrangements were classified as productive when the CDR3 lacked stop codons and remained in frame with V and J, and all other rearrangements were classified as non-productive. CDR3 was defined according to IMGT convention as the region running from the second conserved V-encoded cysteine to the conserved J-encoded phenylalanine. In an earlier analysis of around 540 of the donors, sequences lacking an unambiguous match to a single V gene segment were excluded. In an earlier analysis of 500 to 750 of the donors, V segments were called functional above 56.7% productive rearrangements and were called segregating when the between-donor standard deviation exceeded 5%. A statistical classification framework was developed to diagnose cytomegalovirus status using the catalog of TCR beta chain sequences. In a later analysis, TCR nucleotide sequences were compared against IMGT/GENE-DB human TR gene sequences so that V and J genes could be assigned. A later analysis assigned CDR3 sequences and most-parsimonious VDJ recombination scenarios with the TCRdist pipeline. In a later analysis, each TCR beta chain was defined by its CDR3 amino acid sequence together with its V-gene family, and reads without a unique V-gene family were excluded. A later analysis removed roughly 590 highly shared, low-generation-probability nucleotide sequences to deal with suspected cross-contamination and a sequencing artifact. In a later analysis, a clonal expansion index was calculated for each public chain from normalized within-repertoire ranks of inferred template counts. In a later analysis, generation probabilities were computed with a VDJ recombination model fitted to out-of-frame rearrangements, and the resulting probabilities were checked against IGoR. In a later analysis, TCR-TCR, TCR-HLA and TCR-CMV co-occurrence was scored with hypergeometric tests, and a repertoire-size bias correction was applied to TCR pairs. In a later analysis, false discovery rates were estimated by permuting HLA or CMV assignments 20 times. In a later analysis, co-occurring TCRs were grouped using DBSCAN, and TCRdist sequence similarity was added for clustering within HLA-allele-positive subsets. Co-occurrence clustering excluded repertoires with fewer than 30,000 or more than 120,000 public chains, plus five with anomalous nucleotide sharing. The clones in this table, taken by TCRdb from immuneACCESS, are in-frame only. Not every clone is retained; where verified, under half of the shortfall comes from an unresolved V gene, and the cause of the rest is unknown. V and J calls and clone size come straight from that table; D and trimming were deduced from the DNA. Here the sample has roughly 80,000 clones; 67% occur a single time. The ten top clones hold approximately 7% of the sample.

The sample comes from a study of cytomegalovirus exposure and HLA in healthy donors (dated by TCRdb to about 2017). For the study in its entirety: An earlier analysis of roughly 500 of the donors reported 276 Gb of sequence data and 95 million to 130 million unique TCR beta sequences obtained from roughly 170 million T cells. Across roughly 420 genotyped donors of the cohort, an average of approximately 240,000 unique TCR beta nucleotide sequences per donor were sequenced, and approximately 19% of those sequences were non-productive. Donor age, sex, ethnicity and CMV serostatus were compiled alongside the repertoire data. Rather than using new phenotypic data, the later analysis identified candidate immune exposures from TCR beta sequences and from how often those sequences occurred across donors. The genetic ancestry cluster associated with self-reported Caucasian donors included 81% of the 350 to 500 genotyped donors. Roughly five DR-DQ haplotypes were treated as single units for association and clustering because of strong linkage in the cohort. The study aimed to test whether cataloging public T cell receptors could reveal signatures of past pathogen exposure. A separate validation cohort of roughly 120 different subjects was used in addition to the approximately 700-subject first cohort. HLA typing included class I and class II loci at four-digit resolution. Every repertoire in the discovery cohort had been generated on one and the same sequencing platform. High-throughput TCR immunosequencing, statistical association of individual TCRs with disease status, and machine learning were combined to predict cytomegalovirus infection status. Genome-wide SNP genotypes for about three fifths of the roughly 670 donors were used in a later genetic analysis, which treated that subset as a discovery cohort. The number of typed donors differed by locus: roughly 629-640 for A, B, C, DRB1 and DQB1; 500 to 550 for DQA1; 606 for DPA1; and about 450 for DPB1. About 280 gigabases of sequencing data and 70 million to 100 million unique TCR sequences made up an early release that covered several hundred HLA-typed donors. An earlier analysis of around 640 of the donors used high-throughput TCR beta sequencing to judge whether each TCR beta V gene segment behaved as functional or pseudogenic. The study profiled the T cell repertoires of some 610 subjects by immunosequencing and related them to cytomegalovirus serostatus. In a later analysis, previously published TCR beta repertoires from some 640 donors were re-analyzed and high-resolution HLA genotyping was added so that TCR occurrence patterns could be studied.

Results the study describes overall, beyond this receptor: In vitro tests confirmed that a few of the cytomegalovirus-associated TCR beta chains recognize cytomegalovirus antigens. In a later genetic analysis, a missense DCLRE1C variant was associated with V-gene and J-gene trimming of TCR beta chains, and the association was replicated in an independent cohort. Linkage disequilibrium might explain the correlated functional status among segregating V segments, but an unknown experimental factor could not be ruled out. Because counts were too low, fewer than 20 rarely observed V segments, including chromosome 9 orphons, were excluded from the earlier analysis of 587 of the donors. Only TCR beta chains were sequenced in this cohort, and the absence of alpha or paired-chain data limited detectable features. Most TCR sequences were observed very rarely across donors, whereas some public TCRs were present in many individuals. Because HLA typing was missing for some donors at each locus, association tests included only the typed subset. A later analysis found that HLA-associated TCR beta chains were more clonally expanded and had lower generation probabilities than equally common non-associated chains. In a later analysis, the rate of TCR association differed among HLA loci, with DRB1 alleles having the most associated TCRs and HLA-C alleles having the fewest. In an earlier analysis of about 540 of the donors, most TCR beta V segments were observed in productive rearrangements about 90% or about 30% of the time, broadly matching IMGT annotations. For the cohort, immune exposure information was limited to CMV serostatus. In a later analysis, most CMV-associated TCR beta chains were found to appear HLA-restricted, with HLA associations seemingly driven largely by CMV exposure. Cytomegalovirus status was reported to be diagnosed by the classifier with high specificity and sensitivity in both the original and validation cohorts. A cluster of highly shared sequence variants was judged likely to be a technical artifact of the sequencing pipeline. According to a later genetic analysis, donors in an Asian-associated ancestry cluster had fewer N-insertions in productive TCRs than the approximately 630-donor mean. According to the authors, the approach could potentially be generalized to other disease states and immunological phenotypes. Roughly uniform sequencing depth across donors was assumed in presence/absence analyses, although this assumption may not hold. The study gave a list of 150 to 200 TCR beta chains associated with cytomegalovirus. At a false discovery rate of 0.05, a later analysis linked around 15,000 TCR beta sequences to specific HLA alleles. A later analysis reported that several top co-occurrence clusters appeared linked to parvovirus B19, influenza, CMV and Epstein-Barr virus. A further reported finding was that TCR beta sequences accurately predicted the HLA-A and HLA-B alleles for most subjects in the first cohort. When HLA alleles, especially DR and DQ, strongly co-occurred, TCR associations were difficult to assign to individual alleles. The 87-base-pair reads could not distinguish some IMGT-functional V segments, including TRBV6-2 and TRBV6-3, so those segments were excluded.

In total, about 650 healthy bone marrow donors made up the cohort. All cohort members were sampled while nominally healthy, although unrecorded immune exposures were likely present. The donor was CMV seropositive and belonged to the group of 250 to 300 seropositive cohort members. Each donor provided a peripheral blood sample, and peripheral blood mononuclear cells were used for TCR beta sequencing. The Qiagen DNeasy Blood Extraction Kit was used to extract genomic DNA from the blood cell samples. This chain joins TRBV6-1 to TRBJ1-3, with the D gene not clear enough to name. This TCR came from a woman between 45 and 60 years old in good health and CMV-seropositive. Sequenced: PBMCs. In nucleotides, the sequence is TGTGCCAGCAGTAAGATGGAGTGGTCTGGAAACACCATATATTTT. Its protein is CASSKMEWSGNTIYF.